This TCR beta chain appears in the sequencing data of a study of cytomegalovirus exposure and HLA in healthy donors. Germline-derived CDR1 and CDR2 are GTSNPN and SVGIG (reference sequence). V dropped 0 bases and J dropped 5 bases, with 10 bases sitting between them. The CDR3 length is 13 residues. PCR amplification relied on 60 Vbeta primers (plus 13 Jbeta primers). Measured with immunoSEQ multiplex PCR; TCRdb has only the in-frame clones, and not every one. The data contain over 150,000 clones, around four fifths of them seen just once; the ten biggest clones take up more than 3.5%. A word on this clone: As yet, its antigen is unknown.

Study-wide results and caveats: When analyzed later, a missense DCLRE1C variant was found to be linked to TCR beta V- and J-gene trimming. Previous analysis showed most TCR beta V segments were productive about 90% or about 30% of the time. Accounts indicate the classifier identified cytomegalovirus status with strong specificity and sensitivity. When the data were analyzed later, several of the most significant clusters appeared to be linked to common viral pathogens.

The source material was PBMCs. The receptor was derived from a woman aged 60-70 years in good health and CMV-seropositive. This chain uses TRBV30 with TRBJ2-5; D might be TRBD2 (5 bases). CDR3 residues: CAWSVRTYETQYF. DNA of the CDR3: TGTGCCTGGAGTGTACGGACTTATGAGACCCAGTACTTC.